This is a list of T cell receptor beta chains from one sample in a study of T cell changes during pregnancy in multiple sclerosis. Method: immunoSEQ multiplex PCR; TCRdb's copy keeps in-frame clones and lacks some. The data hold tens of thousands of clones, with 75% to 95% observed a single time. The source material was CD8+ T cells from peripheral blood mononuclear cells, sampled after pregnancy. Receptor source: a female donor with multiple sclerosis, enrolled in a pregnancy study. Both conserved end residues are part of each CDR3. A D gene is named only where the DNA matches it firmly. Clone size is given for some rows only: seen once, a few or many times, or a class if the clone is expanded.

v_gene,abundance,d_gene,j_gene,len,CDR3aa,CDR3nt
TRBV7-8,once,NA,TRBJ2-7,15,CASSRSQGPSYEQYF,TGTGCCAGCAGCCGAAGTCAGGGGCCCTCCTACGAGCAGTACTTC
TRBV5-5,NA,TRBD2,TRBJ2-7,14,CASSAGGGQYEQYF,TGTGCCAGCTCTGCGGGAGGGGGGCAATACGAGCAGTACTTC
TRBV29-1,NA,NA,TRBJ2-7,11,CSVTGSYEQYF,TGCAGCGTAACAGGTTCCTACGAGCAGTACTTC
TRBV2,NA,TRBD1,TRBJ2-2,13,CASGTEYTGELFF,TGTGCCAGTGGGACAGAGTACACCGGGGAGCTGTTTTTT
TRBV29-1,few,NA,TRBJ2-3,16,CSGREVTNPEVDTQYF,TGCAGCGGCCGCGAGGTCACGAACCCCGAAGTAGATACGCAGTATTTT
TRBV18,NA,TRBD1,TRBJ1-1,14,CASSLDRARTEAFF,TGTGCCAGCTCACTGGACAGGGCTCGCACTGAAGCTTTCTTT
TRBV7-9,NA,TRBD2,TRBJ2-7,16,CASSPRGGLAPYEQYF,TGTGCCAGCAGCCCCCGGGGGGGACTAGCGCCGTACGAGCAGTACTTC
TRBV7-2,NA,TRBD2,TRBJ2-1,14,CASSRTSGYNEQFF,TGTGCCAGCAGTCGGACTAGCGGTTACAATGAGCAGTTCTTC
TRBV7-2,NA,TRBD1,TRBJ1-5,15,CASSPTGGGYQPQHF,TGTGCCAGCAGCCCGACAGGGGGAGGGTATCAGCCCCAGCATTTT
TRBV29-1,NA,TRBD2,TRBJ2-1,15,CSVESSSGRRNEQFF,TGCAGCGTTGAAAGTTCTAGCGGGAGGAGGAATGAGCAGTTCTTC
TRBV27,NA,NA,TRBJ2-1,12,CASRSFYNEQFF,TGTGCCAGCAGGTCATTCTACAATGAGCAGTTCTTC
TRBV5-6,NA,TRBD1,TRBJ1-1,15,CASSYGTGLATEAFF,TGTGCCAGCAGCTATGGGACAGGGTTAGCCACTGAAGCTTTCTTT
TRBV9,NA,TRBD2,TRBJ2-2,16,CASTPWGGPNTGELFF,TGTGCCAGCACCCCGTGGGGGGGTCCGAACACCGGGGAGCTGTTTTTT
TRBV27,NA,NA,TRBJ2-1,14,CASSHYSAGYEQFF,TGTGCCAGCAGCCACTACTCCGCCGGGTACGAGCAGTTCTTC
TRBV5-5,NA,TRBD2,TRBJ2-7,17,CASSLVVLAGGIDEQYF,TGTGCCAGCAGCTTGGTGGTACTAGCGGGAGGGATCGACGAGCAGTACTTC
TRBV7-9,NA,TRBD1,TRBJ1-6,16,CASSLATDRGNSPLHF,TGTGCCAGCAGCTTAGCCACCGACAGGGGTAATTCACCCCTCCACTTT
TRBV19,NA,NA,TRBJ1-1,11,CASNTPGKAFF,TGTGCCAGTAATACTCCAGGGAAAGCTTTCTTT
TRBV27,NA,NA,TRBJ1-5,14,CASRQAGGGQPQHF,TGTGCCAGTAGACAGGCCGGAGGAGGTCAGCCCCAGCATTTT
TRBV29-1,NA,NA,TRBJ1-2,12,CSVDRGGSGYTF,TGCAGCGTTGATCGGGGGGGTAGTGGCTACACCTTC
TRBV7-9,NA,NA,TRBJ2-7,15,CASSQMGGPSYEQYF,TGTGCCAGCAGCCAAATGGGGGGTCCCTCCTACGAGCAGTACTTC
TRBV13,NA,TRBD2,TRBJ2-1,15,CASSPGLAGDLEQFF,TGTGCCAGCAGCCCGGGACTAGCGGGAGATCTTGAGCAGTTCTTC
TRBV30,NA,NA,TRBJ1-1,11,CAWTGFLEAFF,TGTGCCTGGACAGGGTTTCTTGAAGCTTTCTTT
TRBV27,NA,TRBD2,TRBJ2-3,16,CASSLASGEPTDTQYF,TGTGCCAGCAGTCTTGCTAGCGGGGAACCCACAGATACGCAGTATTTT
TRBV19,NA,NA,TRBJ1-5,14,CASLPAGFHQPQHF,TGTGCCAGTCTTCCGGCAGGGTTCCATCAGCCCCAGCATTTT
TRBV12-5,NA,TRBD1,TRBJ2-7,14,CASGDETGVDEQYF,TGTGCTAGTGGCGATGAGACAGGGGTTGACGAGCAGTACTTC
TRBV4-1,NA,NA,TRBJ1-2,14,CASSQADQGYGYTF,TGCGCCAGCAGCCAAGCCGATCAGGGATATGGTTACACCTTC
TRBV4-3,NA,NA,TRBJ2-2,18,CASSQVYWDITNTGELFF,TGCGCCAGCAGCCAAGTGTATTGGGACATCACGAACACCGGGGAGCTGTTTTTT
TRBV7-9,NA,TRBD1,TRBJ2-5,14,CASSSGTDQETQYF,TGTGCCAGCAGCTCGGGGACAGACCAAGAGACCCAGTACTTC
TRBV6-5,NA,NA,TRBJ1-2,14,CASSYLDSYYGYTF,TGTGCCAGCAGTTACCTCGACAGCTACTATGGCTACACCTTC
TRBV6-5,NA,NA,TRBJ2-7,14,CASSTLEGGYEQYF,TGTGCCAGCAGTACCCTCGAGGGAGGCTACGAGCAGTACTTC
TRBV2,NA,TRBD2,TRBJ2-7,15,CASRTLAGGTYEQYF,TGTGCCAGCAGGACGTTAGCGGGAGGGACATACGAGCAGTACTTC
TRBV4-1,NA,NA,TRBJ2-7,17,CASSQDSAGKSFYEQYF,TGCGCCAGCAGCCAAGATAGTGCGGGGAAGAGCTTCTACGAGCAGTACTTC
TRBV30,NA,NA,TRBJ2-5,15,CAWRARDFINGDQYF,TGTGCCTGGAGGGCCAGGGACTTCATAAATGGGGACCAGTACTTC
TRBV5-4,NA,NA,TRBJ2-2,15,CASSNWAANTGELFF,TGTGCCAGCAGTAATTGGGCTGCGAACACCGGGGAGCTGTTTTTT
TRBV6-6,once,TRBD1,TRBJ1-5,14,CASNQGTGNQPQHF,TGTGCCAGCAACCAAGGGACAGGGAATCAGCCCCAGCATTTT
TRBV19,NA,TRBD2,TRBJ2-3,19,CASSTRDRDYVWYTDTQYF,TGTGCCAGTAGTACGCGCGATAGGGACTACGTTTGGTACACAGATACGCAGTATTTT
TRBV7-2,NA,TRBD1,TRBJ1-1,14,CASSFRTGGTEAFF,TGTGCCAGCAGCTTCCGGACAGGGGGCACTGAAGCTTTCTTT
TRBV7-9,NA,TRBD2,TRBJ2-1,15,CASSGAGGWPYEQFF,TGTGCCAGCAGCGGAGCGGGGGGGTGGCCGTATGAGCAGTTCTTC
TRBV2,NA,TRBD2,TRBJ2-5,15,CASIKAGGSRETQYF,TGTGCCAGCATCAAAGCGGGAGGGTCAAGGGAGACCCAGTACTTC
TRBV6-6,NA,NA,TRBJ2-7,13,CASSYQGSSQQYF,TGTGCCAGCAGTTACCAGGGATCGTCCCAGCAGTACTTC
TRBV10-2,NA,NA,TRBJ2-1,16,CASSEPAERIYNEQFF,TGCGCCAGCAGTGAGCCGGCCGAGCGGATCTACAATGAGCAGTTCTTC
TRBV5-1,NA,NA,TRBJ1-1,15,CASSLASGGNTEAFF,TGCGCCAGCAGCTTGGCCTCGGGGGGAAACACTGAAGCTTTCTTT
TRBV19,NA,NA,TRBJ1-2,13,CASSISQGVGYTF,TGTGCCAGTAGTATCTCACAGGGTGTTGGCTACACCTTC
TRBV19,NA,NA,TRBJ2-5,13,CASSWASEETQYF,TGTGCCAGTAGTTGGGCCTCGGAAGAGACCCAGTACTTC
TRBV28,NA,TRBD1,TRBJ1-1,12,CASRNRGIEAFF,TGTGCCAGCAGAAACAGGGGAATTGAAGCTTTCTTT
TRBV4-1,NA,NA,TRBJ2-2,15,CASSHSGTSTGELFF,TGCGCCAGCAGCCATAGCGGTACGAGCACCGGGGAGCTGTTTTTT
TRBV29-1,NA,TRBD2,TRBJ2-5,13,CSVASGTSFPQYF,TGCAGCGTCGCATCCGGGACTAGCTTTCCCCAGTACTTC
TRBV10-1,once,NA,TRBJ1-1,15,CARGPGNYWNTEAFF,TGCGCCAGGGGGCCAGGGAATTATTGGAACACTGAAGCTTTCTTT
TRBV6-4,NA,TRBD1,TRBJ1-1,13,CASSGTGGADAFF,TGTGCCAGCAGTGGGACAGGGGGCGCGGATGCTTTCTTT
TRBV5-1,NA,TRBD2,TRBJ2-1,16,CASSLVGAGGPNEQFF,TGCGCCAGCAGCTTGGTGGGCGCGGGAGGTCCTAATGAGCAGTTCTTC
TRBV9,NA,TRBD2,TRBJ2-5,14,CASNSRGVRETQYF,TGTGCCAGCAACTCGCGGGGGGTGAGGGAGACCCAGTACTTC
TRBV19,NA,TRBD1,TRBJ1-2,13,CASSPDREWGYTF,TGTGCCAGTAGTCCAGACAGGGAATGGGGCTACACCTTC
TRBV29-1,NA,NA,TRBJ1-1,12,CSVLPGNTEAFF,TGCAGCGTCCTCCCCGGGAACACTGAAGCTTTCTTT